This passage covers 3 T cell receptor beta chains from one sample sequenced in a study of human T cells and chemical hapten exposure. MiXCR, applied by TCRdb to the RACE reads, yields one record per CDR3 protein. The sample holds about 83,000 distinct CDR3 sequences, about 7.5% seen once. Time point here: patch test 1, 2 weeks after DPC sensitization. Treatment denoted: therapeutic diphenylcyclopropenone sensitization with weekly scalp DPC. The specimen comprised whole blood, sampled in connection with sensitization to the hapten diphenylcyclopropenone (DPC). These receptors all stem from a woman aged 25 to 45 with alopecia areata. Some clones in this sample may be carry-over from other donors' samples.

This clonotype showed up many times. CDR3 nucleotides: TGTGCCAGCAGTGCTAGCGGGGGGACCTACGAGCAGTACTTC. It is translated as CASSASGGTYEQYF. The chain recombines TRBV6-2 or TRBV6-3 with TRBJ2-7, with 11 bases lining up with TRBD2. The trim removed 5 bases at V and 2 bases at J, leaving 2 bases unmatched. Germline V CDR1 and CDR2: MNHEY, SVGEGT. The CDR3 consists of 14 residues.

This clonotype was picked up a small number of times. V is TRBV2 and J is TRBJ2-6; no firm D call. CDR1 and CDR2 (germline): SNHLY, FYNNEI. The ends were cut back, 8 bases at V and 0 bases at J, with 11 bases in the middle. The CDR3 consists of 15 residues. The CDR3 bases are TGTGCCAGCGCAAAACAGATCTCTGGGGCCAACGTCCTGACTTTC. Protein sequence: CASAKQISGANVLTF.

There are many counts of this clonotype. J is TRBJ1-1 and V is TRBV6-2 or TRBV6-3; D is perhaps TRBD1 (6 bases). From germline, CDR1 is MNHEY and CDR2 SVGEGT. V was clipped by 6 bases and J by 6 bases, with 8 bases between them. The CDR3 loop spans 11 amino acids. The CDR3, as DNA: TGTGCCAGCAGATGGGGGCCTGAAGCTTTCTTT. It encodes CASRWGPEAFF.